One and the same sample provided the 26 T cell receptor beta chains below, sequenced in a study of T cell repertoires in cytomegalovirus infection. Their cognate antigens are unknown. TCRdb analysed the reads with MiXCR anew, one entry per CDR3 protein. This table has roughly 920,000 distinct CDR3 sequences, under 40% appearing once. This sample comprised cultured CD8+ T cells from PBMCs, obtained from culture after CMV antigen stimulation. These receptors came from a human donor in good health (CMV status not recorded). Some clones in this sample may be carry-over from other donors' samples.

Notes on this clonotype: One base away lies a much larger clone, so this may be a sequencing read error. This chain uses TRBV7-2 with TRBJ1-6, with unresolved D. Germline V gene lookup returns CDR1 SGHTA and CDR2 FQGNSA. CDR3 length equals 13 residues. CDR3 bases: TGTGCCAGCAGCTTAATCCACGACTCACCCCTCCGCTTT. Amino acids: CASSLIHDSPLRF.

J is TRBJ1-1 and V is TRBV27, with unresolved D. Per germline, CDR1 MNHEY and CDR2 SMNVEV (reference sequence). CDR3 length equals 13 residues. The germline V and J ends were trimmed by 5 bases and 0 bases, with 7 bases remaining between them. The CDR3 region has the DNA TGTGCCAGCAGTGCCTCCATGAACACTGAAGCTTTCTTT. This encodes CASSASMNTEAFF.

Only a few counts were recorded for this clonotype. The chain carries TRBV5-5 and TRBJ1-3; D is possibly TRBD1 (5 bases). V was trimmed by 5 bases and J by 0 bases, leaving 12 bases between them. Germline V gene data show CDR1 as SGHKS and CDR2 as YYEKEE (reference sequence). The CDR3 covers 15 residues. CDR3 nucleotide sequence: TGTGCCAGCAGACCGACAGCGATCTCTGGAAACACCATATATTTT. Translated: CASRPTAISGNTIYF.

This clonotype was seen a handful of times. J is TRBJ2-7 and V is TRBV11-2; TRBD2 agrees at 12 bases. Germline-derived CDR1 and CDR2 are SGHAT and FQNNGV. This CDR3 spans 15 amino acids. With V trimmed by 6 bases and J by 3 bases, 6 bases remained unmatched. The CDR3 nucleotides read TGTGCCAGCAGTCTGACTAGCGGGGGATTCTACGAGCAGTACGTC. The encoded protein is CASSLTSGGFYEQYV.

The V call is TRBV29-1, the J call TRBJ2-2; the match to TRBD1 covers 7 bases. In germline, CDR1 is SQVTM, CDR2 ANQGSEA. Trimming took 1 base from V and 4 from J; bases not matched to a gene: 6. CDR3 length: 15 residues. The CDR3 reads CSVEVKGGLTGELFF. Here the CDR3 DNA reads TGCAGCGTTGAAGTGAAAGGGGGCCTCACCGGGGAGCTGTTTTTT.

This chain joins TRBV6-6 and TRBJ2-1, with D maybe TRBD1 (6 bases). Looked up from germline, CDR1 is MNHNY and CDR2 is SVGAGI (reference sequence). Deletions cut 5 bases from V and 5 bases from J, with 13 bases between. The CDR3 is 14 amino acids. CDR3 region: CASSGPQGDNEQFF. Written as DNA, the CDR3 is TGTGCCAGCAGTGGACCACAGGGAGACAATGAGCAGTTCTTC.

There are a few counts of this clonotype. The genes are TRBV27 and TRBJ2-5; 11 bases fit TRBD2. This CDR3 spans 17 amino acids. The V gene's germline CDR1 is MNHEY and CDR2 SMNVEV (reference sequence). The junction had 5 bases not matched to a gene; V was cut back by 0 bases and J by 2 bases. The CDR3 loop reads CASSLSWLAGGQETQYF. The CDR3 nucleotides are TGTGCCAGCAGTTTATCTTGGCTAGCGGGGGGACAAGAGACCCAGTACTTC.

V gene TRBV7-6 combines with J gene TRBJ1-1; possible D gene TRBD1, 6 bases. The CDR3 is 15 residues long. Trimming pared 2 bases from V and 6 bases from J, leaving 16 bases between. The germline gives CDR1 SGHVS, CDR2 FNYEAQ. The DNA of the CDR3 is TGTGCCAGCAGCTTAAGGCTAACAGGGCAGGCTGAAGCTTTCTTT. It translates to CASSLRLTGQAEAFF.

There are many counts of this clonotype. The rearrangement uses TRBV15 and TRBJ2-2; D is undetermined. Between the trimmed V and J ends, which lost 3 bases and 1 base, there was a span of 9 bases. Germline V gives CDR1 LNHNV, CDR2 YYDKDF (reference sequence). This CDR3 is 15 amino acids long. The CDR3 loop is CATSSLQRNTGELFF. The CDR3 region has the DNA TGTGCCACCAGCAGTTTACAGAGGAACACCGGGGAGCTGTTTTTT.

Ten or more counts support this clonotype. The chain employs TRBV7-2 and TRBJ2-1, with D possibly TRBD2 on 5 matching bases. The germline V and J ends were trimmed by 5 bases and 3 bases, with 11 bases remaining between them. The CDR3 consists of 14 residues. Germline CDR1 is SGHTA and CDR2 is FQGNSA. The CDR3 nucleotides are TGTGCCAGCAGCCACCAGGACTTCTACAATGAGCAGTTCTTC. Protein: CASSHQDFYNEQFF.

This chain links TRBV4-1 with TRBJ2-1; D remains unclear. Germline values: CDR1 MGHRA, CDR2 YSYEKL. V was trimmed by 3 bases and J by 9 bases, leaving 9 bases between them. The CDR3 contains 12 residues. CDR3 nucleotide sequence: TGCGCCAGCAGCCACGAATCGGGTGAGCAGTTCTTC. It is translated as CASSHESGEQFF.

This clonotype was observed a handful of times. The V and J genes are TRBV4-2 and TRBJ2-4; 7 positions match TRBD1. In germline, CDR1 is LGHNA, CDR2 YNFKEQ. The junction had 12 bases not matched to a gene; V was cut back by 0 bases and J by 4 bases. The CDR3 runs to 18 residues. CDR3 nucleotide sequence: TGTGCCAGCAGCCAAGAGGAGAGAGACAGGGTGATAAAAAACATTCAGTACTTC. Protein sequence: CASSQEERDRVIKNIQYF.

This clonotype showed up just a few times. In DNA form, the CDR3 reads TGTGCCAGCAGCCCCCCCAATAATTCACCCCTCCACTTT. This encodes CASSPPNNSPLHF. V is TRBV7-8 and J is TRBJ1-6; D is ambiguous. V lost 5 bases to trimming and J lost 5 bases, with 7 bases between them. Germline V gene lookup returns CDR1 SGHVS and CDR2 FQNEAQ. This CDR3 has 13 residues.

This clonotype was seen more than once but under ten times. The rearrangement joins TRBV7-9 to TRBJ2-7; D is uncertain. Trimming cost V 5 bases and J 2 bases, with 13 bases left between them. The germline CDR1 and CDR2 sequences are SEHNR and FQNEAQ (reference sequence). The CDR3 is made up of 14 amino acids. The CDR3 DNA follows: TGTGCCAGCAGCCTCGACCTCAGAGCCTACGAGCAGTACGTC. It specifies CASSLDLRAYEQYV.

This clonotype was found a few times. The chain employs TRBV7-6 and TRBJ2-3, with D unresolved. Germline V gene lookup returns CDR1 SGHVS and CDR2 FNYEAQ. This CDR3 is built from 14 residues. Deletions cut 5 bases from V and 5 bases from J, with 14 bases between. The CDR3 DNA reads TGTGCCAGCAGCCGGCGCTTGGACGGAGATACGCAGTATTTT. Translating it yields CASSRRLDGDTQYF.

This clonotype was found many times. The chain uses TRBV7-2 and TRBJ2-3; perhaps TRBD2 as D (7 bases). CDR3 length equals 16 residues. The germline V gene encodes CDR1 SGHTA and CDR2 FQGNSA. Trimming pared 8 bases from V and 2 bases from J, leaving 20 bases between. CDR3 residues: CASLGLTGGPTDTQYF. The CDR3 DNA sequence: TGTGCCAGCTTAGGGTTGACGGGGGGCCCCACAGATACGCAGTATTTT. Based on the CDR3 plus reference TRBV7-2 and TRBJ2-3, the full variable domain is GAGVSQSPSNKVTEKGKDVELRCDPISGHTALYWYRQSLGQGLEFLIYFQGNSAPDKSGLPSDRFSAERTGGSVSTLTIQRTQQEDSAVYLCASLGLTGGPTDTQYFGPGTRLTVL.

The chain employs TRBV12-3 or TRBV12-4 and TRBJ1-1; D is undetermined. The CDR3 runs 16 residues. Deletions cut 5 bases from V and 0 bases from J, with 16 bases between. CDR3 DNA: TGTGCCAGCAGTATAGGGCGATGGGTTTTGAACACTGAAGCTTTCTTT. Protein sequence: CASSIGRWVLNTEAFF.

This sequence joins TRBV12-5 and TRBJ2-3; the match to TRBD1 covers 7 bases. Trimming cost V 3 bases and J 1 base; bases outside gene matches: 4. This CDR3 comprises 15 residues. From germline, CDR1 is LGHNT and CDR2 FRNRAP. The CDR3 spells CASGFGDSRTDTQYF. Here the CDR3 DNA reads TGTGCTAGTGGTTTCGGGGACAGCCGCACAGATACGCAGTATTTT.

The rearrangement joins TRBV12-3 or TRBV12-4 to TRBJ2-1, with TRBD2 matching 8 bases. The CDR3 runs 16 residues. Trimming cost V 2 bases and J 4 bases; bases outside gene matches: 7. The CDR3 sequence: CASSLTGGGTYNEQFF. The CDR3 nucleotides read TGTGCCAGCAGTTTAACTGGCGGGGGGACATACAATGAGCAGTTCTTC.

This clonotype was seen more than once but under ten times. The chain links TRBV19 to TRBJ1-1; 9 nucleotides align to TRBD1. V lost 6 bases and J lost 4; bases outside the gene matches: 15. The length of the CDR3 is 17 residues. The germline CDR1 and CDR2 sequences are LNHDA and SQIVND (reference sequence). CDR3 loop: CASRSSGGTGSLTEAFF. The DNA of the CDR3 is TGTGCCAGTAGATCTTCCGGAGGGACAGGGAGTCTCACTGAAGCTTTCTTT.

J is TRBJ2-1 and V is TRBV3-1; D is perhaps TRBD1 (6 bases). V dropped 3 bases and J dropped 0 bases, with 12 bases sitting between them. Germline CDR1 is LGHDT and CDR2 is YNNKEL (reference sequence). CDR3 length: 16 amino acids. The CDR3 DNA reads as TGTGCCAGCAGCCAGAGCGGACAGAGCTCCTACAATGAGCAGTTCTTC. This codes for CASSQSGQSSYNEQFF.

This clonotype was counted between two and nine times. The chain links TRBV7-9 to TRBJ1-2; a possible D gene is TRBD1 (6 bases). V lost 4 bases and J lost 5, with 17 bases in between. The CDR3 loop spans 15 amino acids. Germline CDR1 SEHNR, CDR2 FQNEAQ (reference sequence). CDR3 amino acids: CASSYTGGTGYGYTF. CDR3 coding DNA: TGTGCCAGCAGCTATACGGGGGGAACAGGGTATGGCTACACCTTC.

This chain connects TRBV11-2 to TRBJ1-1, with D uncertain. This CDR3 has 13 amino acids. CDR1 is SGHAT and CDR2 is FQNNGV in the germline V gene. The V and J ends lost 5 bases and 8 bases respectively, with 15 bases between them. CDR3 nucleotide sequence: TGTGCCAGCAGCCCACACAAGGGATGGGAAGCTTTCTTT. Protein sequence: CASSPHKGWEAFF.

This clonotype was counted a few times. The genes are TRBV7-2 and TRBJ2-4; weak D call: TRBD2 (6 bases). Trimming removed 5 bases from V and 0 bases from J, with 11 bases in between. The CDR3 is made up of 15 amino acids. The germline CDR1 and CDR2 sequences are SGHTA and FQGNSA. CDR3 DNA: TGTGCCAGCAGCCCTAGCGACATAGCCAAAAACATTCAGTACTTC. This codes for CASSPSDIAKNIQYF.

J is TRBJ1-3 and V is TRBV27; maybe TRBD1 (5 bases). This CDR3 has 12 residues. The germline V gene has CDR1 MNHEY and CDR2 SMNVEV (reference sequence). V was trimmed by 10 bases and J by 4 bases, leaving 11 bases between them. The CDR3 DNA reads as TGTGCCACCAGGGTTTCAGGAAACACCATATATTTT. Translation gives CATRVSGNTIYF.

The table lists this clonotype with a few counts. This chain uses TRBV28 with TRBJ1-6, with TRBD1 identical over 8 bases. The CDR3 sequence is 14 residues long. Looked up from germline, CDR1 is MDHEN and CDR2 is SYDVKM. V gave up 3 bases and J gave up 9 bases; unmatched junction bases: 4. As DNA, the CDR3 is TGTGCCAGCAGTTTGACAGGGGTGGGTTCACCCCTCCACTTT. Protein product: CASSLTGVGSPLHF.